This T cell receptor (beta chain) came from a study of cytomegalovirus exposure and HLA in healthy donors. For this clone: Its antigen remains unidentified.

V gave up 1 base and J gave up 2 bases; unmatched junction bases: 5. CDR3 length: 15 residues. Germline V gene sequence: CDR1 LNHDA, CDR2 SQIVND (reference sequence). Primers for the PCR totalled 60 Vbeta and 13 Jbeta. Method: immunoSEQ multiplex PCR; TCRdb's copy keeps in-frame clones and lacks some. The sample records nearly 200,000 clones, about 89% being singletons. Points from the study as a whole: The sole available immune exposure information was CMV serostatus. The productive fraction for most TCR beta V segments was about 87% or about 30% in an earlier analysis.

The J gene is TRBJ2-7, the V gene TRBV19, with 7 bases aligning to TRBD2. The sample taken for sequencing was PBMCs. The clonotype comes from a man aged 30-40 years in good health and CMV-seronegative. The CDR3 loop reads CASSIGGGNAYEQYF. CDR3 nucleotide sequence: TGTGCCAGTAGTATAGGGGGAGGGAATGCCTACGAGCAGTACTTC.